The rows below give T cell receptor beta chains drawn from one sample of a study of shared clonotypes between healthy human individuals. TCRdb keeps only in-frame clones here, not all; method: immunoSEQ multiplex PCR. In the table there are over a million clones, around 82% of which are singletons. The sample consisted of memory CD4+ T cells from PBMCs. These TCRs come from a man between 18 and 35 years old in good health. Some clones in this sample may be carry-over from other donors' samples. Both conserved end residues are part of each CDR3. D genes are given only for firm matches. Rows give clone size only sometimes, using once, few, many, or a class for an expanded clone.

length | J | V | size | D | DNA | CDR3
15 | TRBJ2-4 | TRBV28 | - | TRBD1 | TGTGCCAGCAGTCGACAGGGGGTAGGCAAAAACATTCAGTACTTC | CASSRQGVGKNIQYF
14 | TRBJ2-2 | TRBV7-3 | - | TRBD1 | TGTGCCAGCAGCTGGAGACAGGGCATCGGGGAGCTGTTTTTT | CASSWRQGIGELFF
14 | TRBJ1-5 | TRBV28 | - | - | TGTGCCAGCAGTTTTTTCCGCACCAATCAGCCCCAGCATTTT | CASSFFRTNQPQHF
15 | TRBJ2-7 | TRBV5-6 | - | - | TGTGCCAGCAGCCTGAGAGGGGCCGATACCTACGAGCAGTACTTC | CASSLRGADTYEQYF
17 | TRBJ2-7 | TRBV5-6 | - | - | TGTGCCAGCAGCTTGTACTCCGGCGTGGCTAGCTCCTACGAGCAGTACTTC | CASSLYSGVASSYEQYF
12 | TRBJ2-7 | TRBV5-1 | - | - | TGCGCCAGCAGCCTAGGGACCGGGGAGCAGTACTTC | CASSLGTGEQYF
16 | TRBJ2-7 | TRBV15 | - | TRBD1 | TGTGCCACCAGCCGTCGGCAGGGGGCCACAGTCTACGAGCAGTACTTC | CATSRRQGATVYEQYF
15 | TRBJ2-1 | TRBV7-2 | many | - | TGTGCCAGCAGCTTAGGCGGCGGGTACTACAATGAGCAGTTCTTC | CASSLGGGYYNEQFF
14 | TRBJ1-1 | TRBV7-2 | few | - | TGTGCCAGCAGCTTAGTTCAGGGTCGCACTGAAGCTTTCTTT | CASSLVQGRTEAFF
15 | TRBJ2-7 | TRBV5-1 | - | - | TGCGCCAGCAGCGGGGGGACTCCCAGCTCCTACGAGCAGTACTTC | CASSGGTPSSYEQYF
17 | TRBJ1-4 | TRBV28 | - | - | TGTGCCAGCAGTTTATATGGAGTGACTGCAACTAATGAAAAACTGTTTTTT | CASSLYGVTATNEKLFF
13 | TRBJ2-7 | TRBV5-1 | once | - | TGCGCCAGCAGCTTGGAGGGACGGTACGAGCAGTACTTC | CASSLEGRYEQYF
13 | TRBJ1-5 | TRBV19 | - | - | TGTGCCAGTACCATTACCCGAAACCAGCCCCAGCATTTT | CASTITRNQPQHF
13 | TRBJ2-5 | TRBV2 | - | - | TGTGCCAGCAGTAGGGAAACCCAAGAGACCCAGTACTTC | CASSRETQETQYF
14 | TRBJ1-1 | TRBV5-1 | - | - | TGCGCCAGCAGCGTGGAGGTGGTTAGCACTGAAGCTTTCTTT | CASSVEVVSTEAFF
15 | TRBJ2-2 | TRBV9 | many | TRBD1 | TGTGCCAGCAGCGTAGTGGGACAGTCCACCGGGGAGCTGTTTTTT | CASSVVGQSTGELFF
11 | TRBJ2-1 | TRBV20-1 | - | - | TGCAGTGCCCAAAAAGCGGATGAGCAGTTCTTC | CSAQKADEQFF
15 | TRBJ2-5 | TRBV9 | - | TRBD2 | TGTGCCAGCAGCATCCCGACTAGCGGGAGGGAGACCCAGTACTTC | CASSIPTSGRETQYF
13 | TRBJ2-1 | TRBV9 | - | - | TGTGCCAGCAGCGTAGAGGGCTACAATGAGCAGTTCTTC | CASSVEGYNEQFF
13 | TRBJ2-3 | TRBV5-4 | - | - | TGTGCCAGCAGCCTACCTAGCACAGATACGCAGTATTTT | CASSLPSTDTQYF
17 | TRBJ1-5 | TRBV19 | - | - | TGTGCCAGTAGAAGGACAGCCCTGATGTCGTACAATCAGCCCCAGCATTTT | CASRRTALMSYNQPQHF
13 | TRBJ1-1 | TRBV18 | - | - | TGTGCCAGCTCACCAGCGGTGAACACTGAAGCTTTCTTT | CASSPAVNTEAFF
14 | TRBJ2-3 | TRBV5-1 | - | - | TGCGCCAGCAGCAGCGGGACATCTACAGATACGCAGTATTTT | CASSSGTSTDTQYF
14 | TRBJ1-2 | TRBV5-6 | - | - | TGTGCCAGCAGCTTACCGGGACAAAACTATGGCTACACCTTC | CASSLPGQNYGYTF
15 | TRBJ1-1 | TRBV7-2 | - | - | TGTGCCAGCAGCCTCCGGGGAGGGGGAGGGACTGAAGCTTTCTTT | CASSLRGGGGTEAFF
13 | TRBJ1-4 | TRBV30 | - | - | TGTGCCTGGAGAGTGCAGGGGAACGAAAAACTGTTTTTT | CAWRVQGNEKLFF
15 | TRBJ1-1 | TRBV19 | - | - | TGTGCCAGTAGTACGGACGGACAAAGAAACACTGAAGCTTTCTTT | CASSTDGQRNTEAFF
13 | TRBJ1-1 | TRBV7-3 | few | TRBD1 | TGTGCCAGCAGCTTCGGCAGGGGGCGCCCCGCTTTCTTT | CASSFGRGRPAFF
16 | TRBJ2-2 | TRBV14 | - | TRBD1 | TGTGCCAGCAGCCTTATCAGGGGGCCGAACACCGGGGAGCTGTTTTTT | CASSLIRGPNTGELFF
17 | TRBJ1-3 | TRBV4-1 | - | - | TGCGCCAGCAGCCCAACAGGGTCCCTGAGCTCTGGAAACACCATATATTTT | CASSPTGSLSSGNTIYF
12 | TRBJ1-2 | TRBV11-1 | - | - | TGTGCCAGCAGTCATCAGAACTATGGCTACACCTTC | CASSHQNYGYTF
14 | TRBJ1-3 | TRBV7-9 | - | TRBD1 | TGTGCCAGCAGCCCCCGGGACAGAGGAAACACCATATATTTT | CASSPRDRGNTIYF
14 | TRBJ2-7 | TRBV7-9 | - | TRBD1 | TGTGCCAGCAACGGACCAGGGGGCGCGTACGAGCAGTACTTC | CASNGPGGAYEQYF
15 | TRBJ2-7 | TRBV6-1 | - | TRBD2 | TGTGCCAGCAGTTTTGCCGGACTAGGATGGAACGAGCAGTACTTC | CASSFAGLGWNEQYF
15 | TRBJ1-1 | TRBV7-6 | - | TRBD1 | TGTGCCAGCAGCCCCCGACAGGGGAGTAGCACTGAAGCTTTCTTT | CASSPRQGSSTEAFF
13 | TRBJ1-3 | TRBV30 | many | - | TGTGCCTGGAGTGGACAGACTGGAAACACCATATATTTT | CAWSGQTGNTIYF
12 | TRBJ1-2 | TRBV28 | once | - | TGTGCCAGCGCTCGGAACTCCTATGGCTACACCTTC | CASARNSYGYTF
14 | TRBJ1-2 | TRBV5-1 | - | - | TGCGCCAGCAGCTTGGCCGGGTGGGGCCAAGGCTACACCTTC | CASSLAGWGQGYTF
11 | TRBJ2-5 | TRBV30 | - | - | TGTGCCTGGAAACTAGCAGAGACCCAGTACTTC | CAWKLAETQYF
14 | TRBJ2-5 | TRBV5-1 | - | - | TGCGCCAGCTCACCCCTCGACACGCAAGAGACCCAGTACTTC | CASSPLDTQETQYF
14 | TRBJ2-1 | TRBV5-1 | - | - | TGCGCCAGCAGCTTCCGCGGGATGAACAATGAGCAGTTCTTC | CASSFRGMNNEQFF
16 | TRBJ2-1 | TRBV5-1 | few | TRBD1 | TGCGCCAGCAGCACCTCGACAGGGGGCTGGGGCAATGAGCAGTTCTTC | CASSTSTGGWGNEQFF
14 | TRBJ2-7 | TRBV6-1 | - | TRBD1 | TGTGCCAGCAGTAGGGGGACAGGGACCTACGAGCAGTACTTC | CASSRGTGTYEQYF
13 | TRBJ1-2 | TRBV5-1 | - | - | TGCGCCAGCAGCTTTGGGTCTAACTATGGCTACACCTTC | CASSFGSNYGYTF
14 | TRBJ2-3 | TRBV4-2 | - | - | TGTGCCAGCAGCGAACCGCCGGGGCTACCTACGCAGTATTTT | CASSEPPGLPTQYF
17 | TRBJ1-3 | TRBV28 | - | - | TGTGCCAGCAGTTTCGGTGCGAGCCCGGTCTCTGGAAACACCATATATTTT | CASSFGASPVSGNTIYF
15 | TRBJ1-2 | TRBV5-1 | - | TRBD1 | TGCGCCAGCAGCTTGGGGGACAGTCCTAACTATGGCTACACCTTC | CASSLGDSPNYGYTF
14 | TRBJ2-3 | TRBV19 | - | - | TGTGCCAGTAGTCCAGGGACATACACAGATACGCAGTATTTT | CASSPGTYTDTQYF
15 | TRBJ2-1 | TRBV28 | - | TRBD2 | TGTGCCAGCAGTCGACTAGCGGGAGAACGCAATGAGCAGTTCTTC | CASSRLAGERNEQFF
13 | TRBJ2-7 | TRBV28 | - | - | TGTGCCAGCAGTTTCGGGAGCCCCTACGAGCAGTACTTC | CASSFGSPYEQYF
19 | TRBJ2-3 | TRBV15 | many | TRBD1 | TGTGCCACCAGCAGAGCCCCAGTCGGGACAGGGTTGTCCTCAGATACGCAGTATTTT | CATSRAPVGTGLSSDTQYF
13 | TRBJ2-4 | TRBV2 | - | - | TGTGCCAGCAGACCTCTAGCCAAAAACATTCAGTACTTC | CASRPLAKNIQYF
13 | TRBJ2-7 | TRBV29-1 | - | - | TGCAGCGTGGGGGGGCGGGAACCCTACGAGCAGTACTTC | CSVGGREPYEQYF